This T cell receptor beta chain was identified in a study of shared clonotypes between healthy human individuals (dated by TCRdb to 2018 to 2021). General notes on the study: Two women and a few men aged 18 to 49 years were included in the cohort. For each donor, CD4 naive and CD4 memory were each given three plates, CD8 naive was given two plates, and CD8 memory was given one plate. Between about 0.85 and 8.9 billion PBMCs per donor were obtained by leukapheresis. Blood TCR repertoires of a handful of healthy adults were deeply sequenced to estimate repertoire size and the extent of clonotype sharing between individuals. Different laboratories and diverse techniques were used to prepare libraries and sequence TCR repertoires, to increase sequencing depth and limit assay-specific biases. Broad study findings and their caveats: Clonotypes shared by all four sorted-subset donors showed higher generation probabilities than non-shared clonotypes. When a handful of donors were compared, the shared fraction of clonotypes was roughly 5% for naive CD4, approximately 3.3% for naive CD8, 2% to 2.5% for memory CD4, and about 0.36% for memory CD8. Pairwise subsampling led to the expectation that sequencing depth would affect the degree of clonotype sharing among donors. Sampling was restricted to blood, and TCR repertoires in tissues likely differ from the TCR repertoires found in blood. The small number of donors limited the genetic and exposure-history diversity represented. Larger estimated clonotype richness was generally found for naive subsets than for memory subsets. Even with the large sequencing depth, rarefaction of the sorted-subset datasets indicated that sequencing was incomplete.

Of note for this clone: No cognate antigen has been identified for it. Per-nucleotide qualities are absent, and no much larger clonotype sits a single base away. The identical CDR3 is also encoded by other nucleotide sequences in the sample.

Using the deep immunoSEQ assay, multiplex PCR amplified TCR CDR3 regions from genomic DNA. For each cell subset, the extracted genomic DNA was distributed evenly across all wells of several immunoSEQ 96-well plates, and each plate served as one replicate. For sorted subsets, around 200 ng genomic DNA, equal to approximately 30,000 T cell genomes, was loaded into each replicate PCR. Purified libraries were quantified with a Qubit 3.0 fluorometer, sized on a Bioanalyzer 2100, and re-quantified with the KAPA Library Quantification kit. Each immunoSEQ 96-well plate was sequenced on its own single-read 150-cycle Illumina NextSeq 550 flow cell. In the source study's methods: Because the immunoSEQ output held only junctional sequences and lacked quality scores, the filtering could not match the filtering applied to full-length reads. To assign V/J genes and CDR3, sequences were annotated against IMGT germline references using PyIR, a Python wrapper for IgBLAST v1.9. Any read was removed if the V/J assignment was weak (E-value above 1e-6), the CDR3 was missing, or the read contained stop codons, out-of-frame junctions, or ambiguous translated residues. A V3J clonotype was defined by an identical inferred V gene, J gene, and CDR3 amino acid sequence. Percentage overlap between repertoires was calculated by dividing the number of shared unique clonotypes by the size of the smaller repertoire. RTK rarefaction, the Chao1 estimator, and Recon v2.1 estimates of unobserved clonotypes were used to assess repertoire richness. For all TCRbeta clonotypes obtained by the gDNA method from a few donors, generation probabilities were computed with OLGA. This is the immuneACCESS table as TCRdb keeps it, with only in-frame sequences that have V and J called. A part of the clones is gone; compared with another copy, unresolved V genes explain less than half, and the rest is unexplained. Clonal size and the V and J genes are those of that table, whereas D and trimming came from the DNA. Within this sample are some 2.1 million clones, with roughly 95% of them counted one time only. The ten largest clones add up to roughly 0.13% of the sample.

Donors were healthy HIV-negative adults with no recently reported acute infections or vaccinations. Every donor was a Caucasian adult residing in Nashville, Tennessee, USA. Magnetic negative selection was used to enrich CD4+ T cells, after which naive cells were positively selected on CD45RA and the negative fraction became the memory subset. Blood was obtained by leukapheresis, after which PBMCs were separated by Ficoll-Histopaque density gradient centrifugation and cryopreserved in liquid nitrogen vapor phase. Analytical flow cytometry was used to check the purity and quantity of each magnetically sorted T cell population. Each sorted fraction had its genomic DNA isolated and then quantified by UV absorbance on a Nanodrop 2000c. CDR1 and CDR2, looked up from the germline V gene, are SGHDT and YYEEEE. The CDR3 has 13 amino acids, counting the end cysteine and phenylalanine. The entry retains the CDR3 DNA only, 39 bases that are in frame from base 1. The trim is 0 bases for V and 2 bases for J, with a gap of 6 bases between the germline ends.

The chain was built from TRBV5-6 and TRBJ2-7, with the D segment identity uncertain. Sequenced sample: naive CD4+ T cells sorted from blood. The cell subset or site label corresponds to: CD45RA+ positively selected. The source of this sequence is a young man in good health. The sequence in DNA is TGTGCCAGCAGCTTGGTGGGCCCCTACGAGCAGTACTTC. Its protein is CASSLVGPYEQYF.